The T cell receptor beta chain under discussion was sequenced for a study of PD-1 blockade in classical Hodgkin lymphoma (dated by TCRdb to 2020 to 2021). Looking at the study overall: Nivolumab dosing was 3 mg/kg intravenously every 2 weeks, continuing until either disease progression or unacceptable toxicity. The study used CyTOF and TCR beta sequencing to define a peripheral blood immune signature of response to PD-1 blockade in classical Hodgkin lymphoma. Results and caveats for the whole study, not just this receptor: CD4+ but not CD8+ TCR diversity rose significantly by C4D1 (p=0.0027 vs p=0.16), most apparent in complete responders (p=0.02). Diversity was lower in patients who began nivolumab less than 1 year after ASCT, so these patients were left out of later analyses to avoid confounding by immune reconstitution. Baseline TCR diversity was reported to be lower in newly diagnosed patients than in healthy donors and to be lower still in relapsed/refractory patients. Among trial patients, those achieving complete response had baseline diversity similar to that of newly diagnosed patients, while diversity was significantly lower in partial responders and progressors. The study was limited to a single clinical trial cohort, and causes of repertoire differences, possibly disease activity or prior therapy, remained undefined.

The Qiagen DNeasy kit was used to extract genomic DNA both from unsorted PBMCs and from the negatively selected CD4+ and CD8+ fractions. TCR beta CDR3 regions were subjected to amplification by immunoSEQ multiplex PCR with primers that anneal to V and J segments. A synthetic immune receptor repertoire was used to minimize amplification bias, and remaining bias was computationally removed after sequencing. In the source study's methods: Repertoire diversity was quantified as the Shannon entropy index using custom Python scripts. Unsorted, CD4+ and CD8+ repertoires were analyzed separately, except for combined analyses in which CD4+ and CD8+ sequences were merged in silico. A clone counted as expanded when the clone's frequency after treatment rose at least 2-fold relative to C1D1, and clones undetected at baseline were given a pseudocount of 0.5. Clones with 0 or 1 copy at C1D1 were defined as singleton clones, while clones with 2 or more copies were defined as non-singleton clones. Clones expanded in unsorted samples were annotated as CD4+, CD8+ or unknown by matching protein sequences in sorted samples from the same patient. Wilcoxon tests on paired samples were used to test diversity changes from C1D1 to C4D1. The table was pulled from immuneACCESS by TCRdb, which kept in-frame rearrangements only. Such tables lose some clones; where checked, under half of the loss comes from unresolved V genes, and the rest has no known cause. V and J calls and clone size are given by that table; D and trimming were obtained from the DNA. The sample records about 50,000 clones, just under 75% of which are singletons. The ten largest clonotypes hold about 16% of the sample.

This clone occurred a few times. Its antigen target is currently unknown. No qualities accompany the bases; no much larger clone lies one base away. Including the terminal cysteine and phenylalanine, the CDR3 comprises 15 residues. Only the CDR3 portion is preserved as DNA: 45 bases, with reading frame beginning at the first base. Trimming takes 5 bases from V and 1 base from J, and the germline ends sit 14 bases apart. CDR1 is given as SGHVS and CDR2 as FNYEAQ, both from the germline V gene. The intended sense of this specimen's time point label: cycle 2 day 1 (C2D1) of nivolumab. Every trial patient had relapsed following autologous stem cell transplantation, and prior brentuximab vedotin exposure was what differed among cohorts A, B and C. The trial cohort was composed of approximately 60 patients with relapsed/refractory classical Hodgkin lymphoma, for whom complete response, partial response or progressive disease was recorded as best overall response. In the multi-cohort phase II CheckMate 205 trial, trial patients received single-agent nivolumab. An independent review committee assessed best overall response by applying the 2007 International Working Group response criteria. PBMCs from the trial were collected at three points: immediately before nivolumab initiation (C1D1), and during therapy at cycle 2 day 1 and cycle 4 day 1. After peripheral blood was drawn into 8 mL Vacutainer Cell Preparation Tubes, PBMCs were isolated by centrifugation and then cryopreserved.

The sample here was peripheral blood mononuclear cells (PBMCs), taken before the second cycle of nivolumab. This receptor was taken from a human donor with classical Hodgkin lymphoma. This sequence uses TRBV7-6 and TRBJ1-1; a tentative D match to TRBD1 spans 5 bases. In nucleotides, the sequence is TGTGCCAGCAGCCCACTCATAGGGACGAACACTGAAGCTTTCTTT. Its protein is CASSPLIGTNTEAFF.